Sequencing of this TCR beta chain was carried out in a study of blood T cells in healthy people across ages. Study conclusions and caveats: Getting older went along with TCR beta diversity per million T cells dropping roughly linearly.

The CDR3 has 14 residues. Per germline, CDR1 LNHNV and CDR2 YYDKDF (reference sequence). The V and J ends lost 0 bases and 2 bases respectively, with 5 bases between them. Details on this clonotype: What it binds is not known.

A J-beta primer mix and a sample-barcoded 5' primer were used in a second PCR of roughly 6 to 12 cycles. MiXCR, applied by TCRdb to the 5' RACE reads, yields one record per CDR3 protein. This sample has some 1.5 million distinct CDR3 sequences; roughly 28% occur once, and the top ten carry over 7%. J is TRBJ1-3 and V is TRBV15; no clear D. The sequenced sample consisted of blood. The clonotype was recovered from a young woman in good health. As DNA, the CDR3 is TGTGCCACCAGCAGAGATCCCGCTGGAAACACCATATATTTT. Translating it yields CATSRDPAGNTIYF.